A single sample is the source of the 2 T cell receptor beta chains below, sequenced in a study of beta chain features in type 1 diabetes. Expressed TCRB transcripts were sequenced because the entire RNA isolate underwent reverse transcription. Sequencing used immunoSEQ multiplex PCR; TCRdb keeps in-frame clones, though not all of them. Among roughly 500,000 clones, roughly an eighth were seen once, and the ten largest hold over 0.04%. The sequenced sample consisted of naive CD4+ T cells from blood. The receptor source for this set is a woman aged 18-29 years in good health.

This clone came up a few times. The chain carries TRBV4-2 and TRBJ1-2; D not resolved. The CDR3 loop spans 15 amino acids. Germline V lookup: CDR1 LGHNA, CDR2 YNFKEQ. Trimming stripped 1 base from V and 2 bases from J, with 11 bases between. The CDR3 DNA reads TGTGCCAGCAGCCAAGGCGGCAGCTTCAACTATGGCTACACCTTC. Amino acids: CASSQGGSFNYGYTF.

This clone was detected only a few times. This chain connects TRBV5-1 to TRBJ2-1, with 7 bases that match TRBD1. J gave up 0 bases and V 5 bases, and 5 bases lay outside the gene matches. The CDR3 is 15 residues long. Germline lookup yields CDR1 SGHRS and CDR2 YFSETQ. For the CDR3, the DNA is TGCGCCAGCAGGGTGACAGGGAACTCCTACAATGAGCAGTTCTTC. As protein: CASRVTGNSYNEQFF.